A single sample gave rise to the 15 T cell receptor beta chains below, sequenced in a study of T-cell reconstitution after alpha-beta-depleted transplantation in children. For TCRbeta, the library was prepared with unique molecular identifiers. Each CDR3 protein gets one entry after TCRdb re-called the PCR reads with MiXCR. The sample consists of under 300,000 distinct CDR3 sequences, 7.5% to 10% of them appearing once. The source was PBMCs from the stem cell graft donor, collected from the stem cell graft. The receptors originated from a human donor who donated a stem cell graft to a child with SCID.

This clonotype was picked up a small number of times. V usage is TRBV27 and J usage is TRBJ1-4; D might be TRBD1 (5 bases). The CDR3 contains 15 residues. Germline CDR1 reads MNHEY; CDR2 reads SMNVEV (reference sequence). Trimming pared 7 bases from V and 5 bases from J, leaving 17 bases between. The CDR3 spells CASTSSYRRNEKLFF. Written as DNA, the CDR3 is TGTGCCAGCACCTCGTCATACAGGAGGAATGAAAAACTGTTTTTT.

This clonotype has at least ten counts. The J gene is TRBJ1-6, the V gene TRBV27, with a possible D match to TRBD1 (6 bases). This CDR3 comprises 14 residues. V was clipped by 5 bases and J by 10 bases, with 15 bases between them. Germline assignment: CDR1 MNHEY and CDR2 SMNVEV (reference sequence). The CDR3 loop reads CASSPRQVRSPLHF. For the CDR3, the DNA is TGTGCCAGCAGTCCCCGACAGGTTAGATCACCCCTCCACTTT.

This clonotype was observed at least ten times. This rearrangement joins TRBV5-1 to TRBJ1-3; a weak D match, TRBD1 (6 bases). Trimming took off 4 bases at V and 0 bases at J, with 11 bases between the two ends. The CDR3 is 15 amino acids. CDR1 and CDR2 (germline): SGHRS, YFSETQ. CDR3 amino acids: CASSPEGGSGNTIYF. As DNA, the CDR3 is TGCGCCAGCAGCCCCGAGGGGGGCTCTGGAAACACCATATATTTT.

Many counts were recorded for this clonotype. V usage is TRBV3-1 and J usage is TRBJ2-7, with TRBD2 matching 9 bases. J was trimmed by 4 bases and V by 4 bases; bases with no gene match: 2. CDR3 length: 13 amino acids. Germline CDR1 reads LGHDT; CDR2 reads YNNKEL (reference sequence). DNA for the CDR3: TGTGCCAGCAGCCGGGGACTAGCTTACGAGCAGTACTTC. Translation gives CASSRGLAYEQYF.

The CDR3 coding sequence is TGTGCCAGCAGCTTAGCCCAGGGAGCGGGGGGGCCTAAGACCCAGTACTTC. Translated: CASSLAQGAGGPKTQYF. This chain links TRBV7-2 with TRBJ2-5; 10 nucleotides align to TRBD2. The germline V gene encodes CDR1 SGHTA and CDR2 FQGNSA. Trimming cost V 0 bases and J 6 bases; bases outside gene matches: 10. There are 17 residues in the CDR3.

About this clonotype: A clone one base away is much larger, so this may be a read error. The chain has TRBV20-1 and TRBJ2-7; 7 nucleotides line up with TRBD2. The CDR3 runs to 15 residues. Looked up from germline, CDR1 is DFQATT and CDR2 is SNEGSKA (reference sequence). The DNA for the CDR3 is TGCAGTGCTAGATCATCAGCGGGGAGCTCCTACGAGCAGTCCTTC. Its translation is CSARSSAGSSYEQSF.

This clonotype has ten or more counts. This chain joins TRBV5-6 and TRBJ2-7; the D gene is possibly TRBD2 (5 bases). Germline CDR1 SGHDT, CDR2 YYEEEE. This CDR3 contains 13 residues. Trimming cost V 5 bases and J 6 bases, with 15 bases left between them. The CDR3 here is CASSVAGAGEQYF. Here the CDR3 DNA reads TGTGCCAGCAGTGTAGCCGGTGCGGGCGAGCAGTACTTC.

This clonotype occurred many times. This chain connects TRBV7-8 to TRBJ1-2; no clear D. V lost 1 base, J lost 0 bases, and 9 bases lay in between. Germline V gene lookup returns CDR1 SGHVS and CDR2 FQNEAQ. CDR3 length equals 15 residues. The CDR3 is CASSLVVGTNYGYTF. The CDR3, as DNA: TGTGCCAGCAGCTTAGTGGTGGGAACTAACTATGGCTACACCTTC.

This clonotype has a count of ten or more. The genes are TRBV4-1 and TRBJ2-7; D is uncertain. CDR1 is MGHRA, CDR2 YSYEKL, per germline. V was clipped by 6 bases and J by 4 bases, with 16 bases between them. The CDR3 extends over 14 amino acids. This CDR3 is CASSRAPRIYEQYF. The CDR3 DNA reads as TGCGCCAGCAGTCGCGCCCCCAGAATTTACGAGCAGTACTTC.

This clonotype occurred many times. This chain joins TRBV28 and TRBJ1-1; D is ambiguous. Trimming took off 2 bases at V and 4 bases at J, with 8 bases between the two ends. The CDR3 is 13 residues long. Germline CDR1 reads MDHEN; CDR2 reads SYDVKM. In DNA, the CDR3 is TGTGCCAGCAGTTTAGGGAGGGTCACTGAAGCTTTCTTT. Translation: CASSLGRVTEAFF.

Comment on this clonotype: A much larger clone differs from this one at a single base, so this may be a read error. The chain links TRBV6-1 to TRBJ2-7; 7 bases line up with TRBD1. This CDR3 has 17 residues. The germline CDR1 and CDR2 sequences are MNHNS and SASEGT. CDR3: CACSTRQGQIYTYEQYF. In DNA form, the CDR3 reads TGTGCCTGCAGCACAAGACAGGGACAGATATATACCTACGAGCAGTACTTC.

This clonotype was observed a few times. This CDR3 reads CASSLWQGGNSPLHF. The CDR3 bases are TGTGCCAGCAGCTTATGGCAGGGGGGGAATTCACCCCTCCACTTT. V and J are TRBV7-2 and TRBJ1-6; 7 bases are a match to TRBD1. The CDR3 runs to 15 residues. The germline CDR1 and CDR2 sequences are SGHTA and FQGNSA. After removal of 2 bases from V and 7 bases from J, the junction contained 5 bases not matched to a gene.

Many counts were recorded for this clonotype. The V call is TRBV5-1, the J call TRBJ2-1, with D perhaps being TRBD1 or TRBD2 (5 bases each). The CDR3 covers 14 residues. Germline CDR1 and CDR2: SGHRS and YFSETQ. V was trimmed by 0 bases and J by 12 bases, leaving 16 bases between them. This CDR3 reads CASSLAARVEGQFF. CDR3 bases: TGCGCCAGCAGCTTGGCGGCCAGGGTCGAGGGGCAGTTCTTC.

The chain joins TRBV27 to TRBJ2-7, with a possible D match to TRBD1 (6 bases). Germline CDR1 reads MNHEY; CDR2 reads SMNVEV (reference sequence). Trimming pared 8 bases from V and 2 bases from J, leaving 10 bases between. The CDR3 has 12 amino acids. The CDR3 reads CASLDRPYEQYF. CDR3 coding DNA: TGTGCCAGCCTCGACAGGCCCTACGAGCAGTACTTC.

In its sample, this clonotype was seen many times. The junction shows a germline mismatch at one end, possibly a read error. This chain links TRBV5-1 with TRBJ2-2; TRBD2 might be the D (5 bases). CDR3 length equals 17 residues. Germline V gives CDR1 SGHRS, CDR2 YFSETQ. The CDR3 loop is CPSSLEAGPLETGELFF. DNA of the CDR3: TGCCCCAGCAGCTTGGAGGCTGGGCCCCTTGAAACCGGGGAGCTGTTTTTT.